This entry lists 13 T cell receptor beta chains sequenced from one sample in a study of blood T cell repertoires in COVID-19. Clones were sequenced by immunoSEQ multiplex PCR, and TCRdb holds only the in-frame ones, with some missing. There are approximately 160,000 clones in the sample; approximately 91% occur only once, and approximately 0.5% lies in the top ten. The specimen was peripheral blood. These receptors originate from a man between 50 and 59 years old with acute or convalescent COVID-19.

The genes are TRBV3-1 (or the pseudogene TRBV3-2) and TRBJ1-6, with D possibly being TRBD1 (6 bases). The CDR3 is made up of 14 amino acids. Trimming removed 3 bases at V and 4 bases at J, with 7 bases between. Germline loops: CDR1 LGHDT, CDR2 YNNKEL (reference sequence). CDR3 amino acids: CASSQGQYNSPLHF. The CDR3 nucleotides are TGTGCCAGCAGCCAGGGACAATATAATTCACCCCTCCACTTT.

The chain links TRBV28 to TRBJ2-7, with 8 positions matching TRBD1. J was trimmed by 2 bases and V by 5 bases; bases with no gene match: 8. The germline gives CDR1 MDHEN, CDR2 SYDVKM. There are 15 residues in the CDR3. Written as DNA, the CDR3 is TGTGCCAGCAGTCTCCCGGGACAGGCCCCCTACGAGCAGTACTTC. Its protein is CASSLPGQAPYEQYF.

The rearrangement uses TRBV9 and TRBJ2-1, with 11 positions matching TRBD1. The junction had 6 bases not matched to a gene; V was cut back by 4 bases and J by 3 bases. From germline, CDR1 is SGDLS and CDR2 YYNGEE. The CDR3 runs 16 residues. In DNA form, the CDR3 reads TGTGCCAGCAGCACCCGGACAGGGGGCGACTACAATGAGCAGTTCTTC. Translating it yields CASSTRTGGDYNEQFF.

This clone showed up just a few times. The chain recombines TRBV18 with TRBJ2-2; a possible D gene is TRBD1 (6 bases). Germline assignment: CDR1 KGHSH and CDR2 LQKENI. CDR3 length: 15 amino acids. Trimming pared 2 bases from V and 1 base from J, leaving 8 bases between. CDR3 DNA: TGTGCCAGCTCACCATCACAGGGGAACACCGGGGAGCTGTTTTTT. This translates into CASSPSQGNTGELFF. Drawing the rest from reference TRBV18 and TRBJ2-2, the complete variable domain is NAGVMQNPRHLVRRRGQEARLRCSPMKGHSHVYWYRQLPEEGLKFMVYLQKENIIDESGMPKERFSAEFPKEGPSILRIQQVVRGDSAAYFCASSPSQGNTGELFFGEGSRLTVL.

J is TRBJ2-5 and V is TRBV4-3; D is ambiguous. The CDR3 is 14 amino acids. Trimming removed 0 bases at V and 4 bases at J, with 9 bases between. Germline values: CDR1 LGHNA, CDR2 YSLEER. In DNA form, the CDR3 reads TGCGCCAGCAGCCAAGATTACACGGGAGAGACCCAGTACTTC. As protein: CASSQDYTGETQYF.

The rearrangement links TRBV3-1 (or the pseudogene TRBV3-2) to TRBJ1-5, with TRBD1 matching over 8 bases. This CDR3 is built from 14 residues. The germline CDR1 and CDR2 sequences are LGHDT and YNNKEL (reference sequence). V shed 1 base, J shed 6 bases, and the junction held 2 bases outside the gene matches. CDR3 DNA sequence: TGTGCCAGCAGCCAAGGGACAGGGCCTCAGCCCCAGCATTTT. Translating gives CASSQGTGPQPQHF.

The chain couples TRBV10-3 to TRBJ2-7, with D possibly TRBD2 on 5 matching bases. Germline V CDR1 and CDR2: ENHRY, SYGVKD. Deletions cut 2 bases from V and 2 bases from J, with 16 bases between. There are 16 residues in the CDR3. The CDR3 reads CAISETLGRTPYEQYF. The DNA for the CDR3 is TGTGCCATCAGTGAGACCCTTGGGAGAACCCCCTACGAGCAGTACTTC.

The CDR3 is CAWGPSQDYGYTF. The CDR3 DNA is TGTGCCTGGGGTCCTTCCCAGGACTATGGCTACACCTTC. The chain has TRBV30 and TRBJ1-2; D remains unclear. The germline CDR1 and CDR2 sequences are GTSNPN and SVGIG (reference sequence). There are 13 residues in the CDR3. Deletions cut 5 bases from V and 3 bases from J, with 13 bases between.

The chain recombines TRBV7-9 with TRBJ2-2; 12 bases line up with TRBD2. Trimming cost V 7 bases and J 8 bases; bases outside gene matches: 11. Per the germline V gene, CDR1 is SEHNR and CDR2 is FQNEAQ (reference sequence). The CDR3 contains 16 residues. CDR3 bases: TGTGCCAGCAACGTCGGGACTAGCGGGCCCTCGGGGGAGCTGTTTTTT. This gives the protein CASNVGTSGPSGELFF. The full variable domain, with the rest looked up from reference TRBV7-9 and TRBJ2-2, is DTGVSQNPRHKITKRGQNVTFRCDPISEHNRLYWYRQTLGQGPEFLTYFQNEAQLEKSRLLSDRFSAERPKGSFSTLEIQRTEQGDSAMYLCASNVGTSGPSGELFFGEGSRLTVL.

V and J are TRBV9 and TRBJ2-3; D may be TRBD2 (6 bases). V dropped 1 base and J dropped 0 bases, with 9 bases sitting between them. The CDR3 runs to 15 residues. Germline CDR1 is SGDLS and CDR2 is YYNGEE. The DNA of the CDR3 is TGTGCCAGCAGCGTACAAGCGGGTAGCACAGATACGCAGTATTTT. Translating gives CASSVQAGSTDTQYF.

Written as DNA, the CDR3 is TGCAGCGCCCTTGGGCAGGGTCCAGAGACCCAGTACTTC. This sequence encodes CSALGQGPETQYF. The chain combines TRBV29-1 with TRBJ2-5; a possible D gene is TRBD1 (5 bases). Deletions cut 7 bases from V and 4 bases from J, with 16 bases between. The CDR3 is 13 residues long. Germline V gene data show CDR1 as SQVTM and CDR2 as ANQGSEA.

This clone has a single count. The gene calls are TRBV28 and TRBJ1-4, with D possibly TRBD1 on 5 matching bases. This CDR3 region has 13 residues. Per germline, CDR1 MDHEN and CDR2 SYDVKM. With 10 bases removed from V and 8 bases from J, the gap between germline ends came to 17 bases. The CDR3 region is CAILQGGEEKLFF. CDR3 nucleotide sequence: TGTGCCATTCTGCAGGGTGGTGAAGAAAAACTGTTTTTT. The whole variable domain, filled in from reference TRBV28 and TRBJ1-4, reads DVKVTQSSRYLVKRTGEKVFLECVQDMDHENMFWYRQDPGLGLRLIYFSYDVKMKEKGDIPEGYSVSREKKERFSLILESASTNQTSMYLCAILQGGEEKLFFGSGTQLSVL.

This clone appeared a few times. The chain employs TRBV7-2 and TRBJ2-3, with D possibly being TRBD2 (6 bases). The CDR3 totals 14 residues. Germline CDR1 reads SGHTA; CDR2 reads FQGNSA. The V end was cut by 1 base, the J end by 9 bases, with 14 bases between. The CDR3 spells CASSLETSSGTQYF. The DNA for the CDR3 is TGTGCCAGCAGCTTAGAGACTAGTTCCGGGACGCAGTATTTT.